This TCR beta chain derives from a study of T cells in Graves' hyperthyroidism and ophthalmopathy. Broader study findings: Blood held most thyroid clonotypes expanded above 0.001 frequency.

This clonotype was found a few times. Its cognate antigen is unknown. Fresh 10 ml peripheral blood yielded PBMCs. The CDR3 sequence is 10 residues long. Trimming stripped 3 bases from V and 3 bases from J, with 1 base between. In germline, CDR1 is SQVTM, CDR2 ANQGSEA. Researchers took RNA transcripts and amplified the TCR beta CDR3 regions from them. The TCR CDR3 first-round RT-PCR relied on the HTBI primer set. TCRdb reprocessed the multiplex PCR reads with MiXCR, giving one entry per CDR3 protein. The data hold roughly 520,000 distinct CDR3 sequences, with around 24% observed a single time. Sequences were obtained from blood. The clonotype was recovered from a woman aged 30 to 39 with Graves' ophthalmopathy. V gene TRBV29-1 combines with J gene TRBJ2-3; D gene uncertain. The CDR3 DNA reads TGCAGCGTTGAGACAGATACGCAGTATTTT. Translation: CSVETDTQYF.